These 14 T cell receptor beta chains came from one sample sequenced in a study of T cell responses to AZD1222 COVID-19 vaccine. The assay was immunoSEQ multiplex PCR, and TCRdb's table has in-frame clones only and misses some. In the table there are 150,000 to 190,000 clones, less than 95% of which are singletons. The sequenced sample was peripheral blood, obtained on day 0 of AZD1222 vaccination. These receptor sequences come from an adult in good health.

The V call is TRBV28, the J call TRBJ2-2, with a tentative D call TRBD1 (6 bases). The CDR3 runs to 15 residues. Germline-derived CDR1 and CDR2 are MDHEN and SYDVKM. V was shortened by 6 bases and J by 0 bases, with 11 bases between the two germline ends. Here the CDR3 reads CASRSDSANTGELFF. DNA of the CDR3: TGTGCCAGCAGATCGGACAGTGCGAACACCGGGGAGCTGTTTTTT.

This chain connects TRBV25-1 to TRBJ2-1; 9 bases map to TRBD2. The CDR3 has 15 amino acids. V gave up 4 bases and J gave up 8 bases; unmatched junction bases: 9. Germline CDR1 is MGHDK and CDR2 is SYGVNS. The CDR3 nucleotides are TGTGCCAGCAGTGCGGGGCTAGCGGGAAGGCATGAGCAGTTCTTC. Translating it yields CASSAGLAGRHEQFF. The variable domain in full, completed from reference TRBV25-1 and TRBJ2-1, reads EADIYQTPRYLVIGTGKKITLECSQTMGHDKMYWYQQDPGMELHLIHYSYGVNSTEKGDLSSESTVSRIRTEHFPLTLESARPSHTSQYLCASSAGLAGRHEQFFGPGTRLTVL.

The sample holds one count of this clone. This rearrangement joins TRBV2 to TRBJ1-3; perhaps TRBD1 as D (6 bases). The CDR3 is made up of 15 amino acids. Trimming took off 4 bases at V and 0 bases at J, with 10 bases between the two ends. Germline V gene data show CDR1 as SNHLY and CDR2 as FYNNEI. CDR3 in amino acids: CASSARDNSGNTIYF. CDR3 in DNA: TGTGCCAGCAGTGCCAGGGACAACTCTGGAAACACCATATATTTT.

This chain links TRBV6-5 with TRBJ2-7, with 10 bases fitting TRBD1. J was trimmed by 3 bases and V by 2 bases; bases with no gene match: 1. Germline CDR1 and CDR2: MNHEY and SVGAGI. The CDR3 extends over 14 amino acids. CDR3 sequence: CASSYRDRGYEQYF. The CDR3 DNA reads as TGTGCCAGCAGTTACCGGGACAGGGGCTACGAGCAGTACTTC.

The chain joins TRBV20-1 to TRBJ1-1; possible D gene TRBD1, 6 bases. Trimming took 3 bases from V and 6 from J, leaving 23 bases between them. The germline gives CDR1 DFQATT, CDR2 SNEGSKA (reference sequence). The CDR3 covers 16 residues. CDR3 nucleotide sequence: TGCAGTGCTAGTGCAGAGGGGGGAGGGTACTCCGCTGAAGCTTTCTTT. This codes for CSASAEGGGYSAEAFF.

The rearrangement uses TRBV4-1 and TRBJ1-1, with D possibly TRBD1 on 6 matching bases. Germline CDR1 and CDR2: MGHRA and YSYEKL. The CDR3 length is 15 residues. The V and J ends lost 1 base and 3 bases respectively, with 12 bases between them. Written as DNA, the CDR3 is TGCGCCAGCAGCCAAGTTCAACAGGGAGACACTGAAGCTTTCTTT. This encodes CASSQVQQGDTEAFF.

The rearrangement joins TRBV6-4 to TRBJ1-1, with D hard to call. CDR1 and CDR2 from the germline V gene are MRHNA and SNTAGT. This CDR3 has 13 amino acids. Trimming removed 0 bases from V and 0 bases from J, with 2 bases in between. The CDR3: CASSDSLNTEAFF. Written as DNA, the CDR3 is TGTGCCAGCAGTGACTCGCTGAACACTGAAGCTTTCTTT.

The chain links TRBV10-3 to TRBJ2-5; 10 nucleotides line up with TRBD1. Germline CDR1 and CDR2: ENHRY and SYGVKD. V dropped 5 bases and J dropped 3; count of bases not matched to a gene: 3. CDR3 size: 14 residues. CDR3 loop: CAISPDRGEETQYF. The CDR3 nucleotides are TGTGCCATCAGTCCGGACAGGGGGGAAGAGACCCAGTACTTC.

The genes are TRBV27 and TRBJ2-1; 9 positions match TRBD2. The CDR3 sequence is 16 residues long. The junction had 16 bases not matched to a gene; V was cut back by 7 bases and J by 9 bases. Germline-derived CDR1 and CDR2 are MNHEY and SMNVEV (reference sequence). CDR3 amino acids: CASNPRGGRAVGEQFF. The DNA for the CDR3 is TGTGCCAGCAACCCCAGAGGCGGGAGGGCCGTCGGTGAGCAGTTCTTC.

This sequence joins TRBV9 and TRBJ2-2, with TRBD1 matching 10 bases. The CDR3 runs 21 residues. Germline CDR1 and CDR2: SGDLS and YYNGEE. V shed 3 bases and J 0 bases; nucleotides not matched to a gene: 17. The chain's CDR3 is CASSGRLSGTGAPANTGELFF. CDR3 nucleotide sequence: TGTGCCAGCAGCGGTCGCCTGTCCGGGACAGGGGCGCCCGCGAACACCGGGGAGCTGTTTTTT.

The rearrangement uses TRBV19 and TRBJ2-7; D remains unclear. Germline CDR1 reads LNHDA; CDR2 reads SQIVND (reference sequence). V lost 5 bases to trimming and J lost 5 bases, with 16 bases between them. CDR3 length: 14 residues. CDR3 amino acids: CASSLGRSSDEQYF. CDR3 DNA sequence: TGTGCCAGTAGTCTCGGACGGTCTTCGGACGAGCAGTACTTC.

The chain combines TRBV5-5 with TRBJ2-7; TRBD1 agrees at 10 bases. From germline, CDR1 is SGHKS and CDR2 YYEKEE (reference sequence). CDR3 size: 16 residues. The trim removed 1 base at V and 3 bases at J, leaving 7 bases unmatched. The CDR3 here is CASSLLPRDRGYEQYF. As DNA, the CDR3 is TGTGCCAGCAGCTTGCTCCCCCGGGACAGGGGCTACGAGCAGTACTTC.

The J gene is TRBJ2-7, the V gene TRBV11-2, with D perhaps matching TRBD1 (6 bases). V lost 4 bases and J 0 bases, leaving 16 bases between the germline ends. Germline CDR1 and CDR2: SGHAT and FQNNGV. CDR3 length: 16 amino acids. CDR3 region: CASSYRAGEISYEQYF. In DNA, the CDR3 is TGTGCCAGCAGCTACAGGGCTGGTGAGATCTCCTACGAGCAGTACTTC.

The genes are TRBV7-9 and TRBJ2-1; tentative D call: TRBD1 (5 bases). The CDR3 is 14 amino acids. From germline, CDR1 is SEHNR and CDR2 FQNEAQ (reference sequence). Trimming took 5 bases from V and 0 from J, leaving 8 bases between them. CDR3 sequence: CASSLRGSYNEQFF. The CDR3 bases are TGTGCCAGCAGCCTTAGGGGCTCCTACAATGAGCAGTTCTTC.